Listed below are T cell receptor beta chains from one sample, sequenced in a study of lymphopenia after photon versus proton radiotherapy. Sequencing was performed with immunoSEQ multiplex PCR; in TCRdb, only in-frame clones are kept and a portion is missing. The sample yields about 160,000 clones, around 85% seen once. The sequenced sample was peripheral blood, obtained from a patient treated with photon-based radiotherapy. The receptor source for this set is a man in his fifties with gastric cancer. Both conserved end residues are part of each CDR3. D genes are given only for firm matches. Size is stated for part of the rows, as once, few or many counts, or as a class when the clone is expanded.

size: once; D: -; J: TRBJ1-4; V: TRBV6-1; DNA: TGTGCCAGCAGTGAGGGGGCGAGAAAACTGGGGGAAAAACTGTTTTTT; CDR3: CASSEGARKLGEKLFF
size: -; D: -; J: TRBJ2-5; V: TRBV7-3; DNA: TGTGCCAGCAGCTTTGTTAAAGGGGCTTTAGAGACCCAGTACTTC; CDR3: CASSFVKGALETQYF
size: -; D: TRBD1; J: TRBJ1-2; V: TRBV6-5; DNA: TGTGCCAGCAGTCAGACAGGGGGAAACTATGGCTACACCTTC; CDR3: CASSQTGGNYGYTF
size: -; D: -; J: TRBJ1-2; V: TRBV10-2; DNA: TGCGCCAGCAGTGAGGCGGACAGCCTCTTTAACTATGGCTACACCTTC; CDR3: CASSEADSLFNYGYTF
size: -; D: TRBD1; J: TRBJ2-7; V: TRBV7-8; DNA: TGTGCCAGCAGCTTACGGGGACAGGGCCACGAGCAGTACTTC; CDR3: CASSLRGQGHEQYF
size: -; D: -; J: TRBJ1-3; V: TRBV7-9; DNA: TGTGCCAGCAGCTTAACAGATTACTCTGGAAACACCATATATTTT; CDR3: CASSLTDYSGNTIYF
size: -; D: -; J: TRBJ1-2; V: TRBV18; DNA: TGTGCCAGCTCACCCCTATTGGTGAATGGGCGCCTTTCCTATGGCTACACCTTC; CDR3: CASSPLLVNGRLSYGYTF
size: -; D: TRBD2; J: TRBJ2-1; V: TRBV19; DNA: TGTGCCAGTAGTATAGAGTTAGTGGCTAGCGGGAGAATCGATGAGCAGTTCTTC; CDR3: CASSIELVASGRIDEQFF
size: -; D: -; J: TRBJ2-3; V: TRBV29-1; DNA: TGCAGCGCAGAACAGGGTGGGGATACAGATACGCAGTATTTT; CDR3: CSAEQGGDTDTQYF
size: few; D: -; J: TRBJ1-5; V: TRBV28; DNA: TGTGCCAGCAGTTTGGGAGGGGGTGCCTATAGCAATCAGCCCCAGCATTTT; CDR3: CASSLGGGAYSNQPQHF
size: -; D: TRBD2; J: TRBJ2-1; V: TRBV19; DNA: TGTGCCAGTAGTGGCTGGGGACTAGCGGGACGGCTAGGCTACAATGAGCAGTTCTTC; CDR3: CASSGWGLAGRLGYNEQFF
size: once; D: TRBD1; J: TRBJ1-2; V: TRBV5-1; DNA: TGCGCCAGCAGCCCTAGGACAGGGCAAAACTATGGCTACACCTTC; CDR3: CASSPRTGQNYGYTF
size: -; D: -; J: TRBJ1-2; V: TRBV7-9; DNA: TGTGCCAGCAGCATTGGTACAGGAAAGGGCTACACCTTC; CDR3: CASSIGTGKGYTF
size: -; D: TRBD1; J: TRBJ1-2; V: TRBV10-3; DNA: TGTGCCACTAGACAGGGAGGGAATAACTATGGCTACACCTTC; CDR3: CATRQGGNNYGYTF